These 9 T cell receptor beta chains came from one sample sequenced in a study of blood T cell repertoires in COVID-19. Measured with immunoSEQ multiplex PCR; TCRdb has only the in-frame clones, and not every one. The table has under 60,000 clones, over 70% seen once. Sample: peripheral blood. These receptors came from a man between 65 and 79 years old with acute or convalescent COVID-19.

The chain joins TRBV3-1 (or the pseudogene TRBV3-2) to TRBJ1-4; 8 positions match TRBD1. Looked up from germline, CDR1 is LGHDT and CDR2 is YNNKEL (reference sequence). The V gene end was trimmed by 4 bases and the J gene end by 5 bases; junction bases not matched to a gene: 3. The CDR3 totals 14 residues. CDR3 nucleotides: TGTGCCAGCAGCCCCAGGGGGCCAAATGAAAAACTGTTTTTT. It translates to CASSPRGPNEKLFF.

CDR3 DNA: TGTGCCAGCAGTTTGGTCAGGGCGGCCGGGGAGCTGTTTTTT. Protein product: CASSLVRAAGELFF. The chain uses TRBV28 and TRBJ2-2; TRBD1 might be the D (5 bases). The V and J ends lost 3 bases and 6 bases respectively, with 11 bases between them. Germline V gives CDR1 MDHEN, CDR2 SYDVKM. CDR3 size: 14 residues.

This clone was counted a few times. The chain combines TRBV7-3 with TRBJ2-1, with 7 nucleotides matching TRBD1. J was trimmed by 3 bases and V by 5 bases; bases with no gene match: 10. Germline V gene data show CDR1 as SGHTA and CDR2 as FQGTGA. The CDR3 is 16 residues long. This chain's CDR3 is CASSPTSNRGYNEQFF. The CDR3 coding sequence is TGTGCCAGCAGCCCAACCTCCAACAGGGGCTACAATGAGCAGTTCTTC.

The count of this clone is one. V and J are TRBV14 and TRBJ1-1; D is perhaps TRBD1 (6 bases). CDR1 and CDR2 from the germline V gene are SGHDN and FVKESK. The CDR3 has 14 residues. Trimming removed 4 bases at V and 0 bases at J, with 9 bases between. CDR3 DNA sequence: TGTGCCAGCAGCCGGACAGCTCTGAACACTGAAGCTTTCTTT. This gives the protein CASSRTALNTEAFF.

For the CDR3, the DNA is TGTGCCAGCAGTGAAGTCCTAGGGGGAAACATTCAGTACTTC. Translation: CASSEVLGGNIQYF. This rearrangement joins TRBV2 to TRBJ2-4, with a weak D call TRBD1 (6 bases). CDR1 SNHLY and CDR2 FYNNEI come from the germline V gene. Trimming shortened V by 1 base and J by 6 bases, and 10 bases separated the two germline ends. This CDR3 comprises 14 residues.

The gene calls are TRBV29-1 and TRBJ1-2; no reliable D call. Deletions cut 4 bases from V and 4 bases from J, with 10 bases between. The CDR3 spans 12 residues. The germline V gene has CDR1 SQVTM and CDR2 ANQGSEA. The CDR3 DNA follows: TGCAGCGTTGTTGTAGGGAGCTATGGCTACACCTTC. Amino acids: CSVVVGSYGYTF.

CDR3 in amino acids: CASSLDRVRGYTF. DNA of the CDR3: TGTGCCAGCTCACTCGACAGGGTTCGTGGCTACACCTTC. The V gene is TRBV18, the J gene TRBJ1-2; 7 bases match TRBD1. CDR1 and CDR2 from the germline V gene are KGHSH and LQKENI. V shed 4 bases and J 7 bases; nucleotides not matched to a gene: 6. The CDR3 has 13 residues.

The chain combines TRBV10-1 with TRBJ1-1; no reliable D call. Germline V gene sequence: CDR1 WNHNN, CDR2 SYGVQD (reference sequence). This CDR3 is built from 15 residues. Trimming stripped 0 bases from V and 6 bases from J, with 14 bases between. The CDR3 DNA is TGCGCCAGCAGTGAGTCTCGGGGAATGGGCCCTGAAGCTTTCTTT. Translating it yields CASSESRGMGPEAFF.

This clone was seen only once. The chain couples TRBV10-1 to TRBJ1-6, with TRBD1 matching 8 bases. Germline loops: CDR1 WNHNN, CDR2 SYGVQD (reference sequence). V shed 0 bases, J shed 10 bases, and the junction held 11 bases outside the gene matches. The CDR3 sequence is 17 residues long. The CDR3 DNA follows: TGCGCCAGCAGTGAGTCAATCCCGACAGGGGACGGCTCACCCCTCCACTTT. It translates to CASSESIPTGDGSPLHF.